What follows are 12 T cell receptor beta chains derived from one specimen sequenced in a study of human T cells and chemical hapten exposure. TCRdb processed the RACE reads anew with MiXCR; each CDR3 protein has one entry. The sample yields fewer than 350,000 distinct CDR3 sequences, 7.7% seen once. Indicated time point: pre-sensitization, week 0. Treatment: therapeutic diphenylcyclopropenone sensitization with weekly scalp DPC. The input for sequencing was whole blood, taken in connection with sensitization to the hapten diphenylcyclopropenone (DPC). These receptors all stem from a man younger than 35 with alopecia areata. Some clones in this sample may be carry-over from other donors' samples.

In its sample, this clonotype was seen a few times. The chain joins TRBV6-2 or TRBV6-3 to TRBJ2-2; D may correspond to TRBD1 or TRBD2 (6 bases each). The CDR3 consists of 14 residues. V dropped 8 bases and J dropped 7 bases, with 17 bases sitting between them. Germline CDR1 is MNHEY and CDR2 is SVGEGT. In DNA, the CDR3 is TGTGCCAGCCGACGGGGGCAGCGGTTCGGGGAGCTGTTTTTT. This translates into CASRRGQRFGELFF.

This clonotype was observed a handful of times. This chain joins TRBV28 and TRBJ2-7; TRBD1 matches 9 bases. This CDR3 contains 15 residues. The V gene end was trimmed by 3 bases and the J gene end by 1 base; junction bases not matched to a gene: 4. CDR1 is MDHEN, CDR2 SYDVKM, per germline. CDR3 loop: CASSLVGTGSYEQYF. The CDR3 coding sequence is TGTGCCAGCAGTTTGGTCGGGACAGGGTCCTACGAGCAGTACTTC.

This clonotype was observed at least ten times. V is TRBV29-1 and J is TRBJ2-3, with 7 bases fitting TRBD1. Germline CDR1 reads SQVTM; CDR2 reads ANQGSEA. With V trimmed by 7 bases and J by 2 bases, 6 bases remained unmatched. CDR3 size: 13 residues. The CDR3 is CSAWDSHTDTQYF. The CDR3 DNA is TGCAGCGCCTGGGACAGCCACACAGATACGCAGTATTTT.

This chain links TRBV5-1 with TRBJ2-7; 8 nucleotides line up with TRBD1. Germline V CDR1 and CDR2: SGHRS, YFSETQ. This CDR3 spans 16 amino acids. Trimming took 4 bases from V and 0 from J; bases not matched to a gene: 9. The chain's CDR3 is CASSPDWDRSSYEQYF. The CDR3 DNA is TGCGCCAGCAGCCCCGACTGGGACAGGTCCTCCTACGAGCAGTACTTC.

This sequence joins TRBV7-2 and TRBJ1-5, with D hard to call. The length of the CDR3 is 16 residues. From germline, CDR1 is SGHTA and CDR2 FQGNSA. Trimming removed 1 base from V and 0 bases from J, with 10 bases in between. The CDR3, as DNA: TGTGCCAGCAGCTTAGTAGGCAGTGATAGCAATCAGCCCCAGCATTTT. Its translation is CASSLVGSDSNQPQHF.

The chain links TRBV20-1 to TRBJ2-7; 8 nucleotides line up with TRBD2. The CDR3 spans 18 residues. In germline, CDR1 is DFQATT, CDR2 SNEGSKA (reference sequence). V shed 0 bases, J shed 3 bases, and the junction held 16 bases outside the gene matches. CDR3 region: CSARDWQVAGNNVYEQYF. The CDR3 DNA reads TGCAGTGCTAGAGATTGGCAGGTAGCGGGGAATAATGTCTACGAGCAGTACTTC.

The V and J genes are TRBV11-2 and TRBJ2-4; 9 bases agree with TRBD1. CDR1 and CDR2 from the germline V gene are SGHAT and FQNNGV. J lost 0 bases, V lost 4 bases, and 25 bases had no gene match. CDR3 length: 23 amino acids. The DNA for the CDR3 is TGTGCCAGCAGCTCCGAAAAGCGAACACCGACAGGGGGGATAAACGTAGCCAAAAACATTCAGTACTTC. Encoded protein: CASSSEKRTPTGGINVAKNIQYF. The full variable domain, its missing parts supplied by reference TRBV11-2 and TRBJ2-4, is EAGVAQSPRYKIIEKRQSVAFWCNPISGHATLYWYQQILGQGPKLLIQFQNNGVVDDSQLPKDRFSAERLKGVDSTLKIQPAKLEDSAVYLCASSSEKRTPTGGINVAKNIQYFGAGTRLSVL.

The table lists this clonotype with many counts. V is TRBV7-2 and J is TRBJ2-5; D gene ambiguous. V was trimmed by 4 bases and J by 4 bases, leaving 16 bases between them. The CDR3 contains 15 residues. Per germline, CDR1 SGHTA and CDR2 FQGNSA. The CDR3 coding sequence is TGTGCCAGCAGCTCCGGGCGTTTTGCGCGAGAGACCCAGTACTTC. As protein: CASSSGRFARETQYF. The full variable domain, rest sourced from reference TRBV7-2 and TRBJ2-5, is GAGVSQSPSNKVTEKGKDVELRCDPISGHTALYWYRQSLGQGLEFLIYFQGNSAPDKSGLPSDRFSAERTGGSVSTLTIQRTQQEDSAVYLCASSSGRFARETQYFGPGTRLLVL.

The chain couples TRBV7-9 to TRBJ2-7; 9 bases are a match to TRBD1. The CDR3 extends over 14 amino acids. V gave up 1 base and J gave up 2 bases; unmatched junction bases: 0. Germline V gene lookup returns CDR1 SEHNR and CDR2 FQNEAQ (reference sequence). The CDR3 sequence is CASSLGTGAYEQYF. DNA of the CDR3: TGTGCCAGCAGCTTAGGGACAGGGGCCTACGAGCAGTACTTC.

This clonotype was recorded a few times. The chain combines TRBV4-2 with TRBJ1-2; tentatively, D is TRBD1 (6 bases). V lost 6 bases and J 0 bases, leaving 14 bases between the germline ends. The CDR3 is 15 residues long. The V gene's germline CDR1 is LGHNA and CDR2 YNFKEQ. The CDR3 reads CASRTTGVSNYGYTF. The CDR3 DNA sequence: TGTGCCAGCAGAACGACAGGCGTATCTAACTATGGCTACACCTTC.

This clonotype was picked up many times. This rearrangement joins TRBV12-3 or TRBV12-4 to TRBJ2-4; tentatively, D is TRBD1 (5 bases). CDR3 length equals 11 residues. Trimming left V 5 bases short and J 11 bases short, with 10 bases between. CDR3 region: CASSHRYLQYF. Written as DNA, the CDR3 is TGTGCCAGCAGTCACAGGTATCTTCAGTACTTC.

In DNA form, the CDR3 reads TGTGCCAGCAGCTGGACAGAGTTAAACGAGCAGTACGTC. Residues: CASSWTELNEQYV. V usage is TRBV11-2 and J usage is TRBJ2-7; perhaps TRBD1 as D (6 bases). Germline V gives CDR1 SGHAT, CDR2 FQNNGV. The CDR3 totals 13 residues. V gave up 4 bases and J gave up 5 bases, with 12 bases separating them.